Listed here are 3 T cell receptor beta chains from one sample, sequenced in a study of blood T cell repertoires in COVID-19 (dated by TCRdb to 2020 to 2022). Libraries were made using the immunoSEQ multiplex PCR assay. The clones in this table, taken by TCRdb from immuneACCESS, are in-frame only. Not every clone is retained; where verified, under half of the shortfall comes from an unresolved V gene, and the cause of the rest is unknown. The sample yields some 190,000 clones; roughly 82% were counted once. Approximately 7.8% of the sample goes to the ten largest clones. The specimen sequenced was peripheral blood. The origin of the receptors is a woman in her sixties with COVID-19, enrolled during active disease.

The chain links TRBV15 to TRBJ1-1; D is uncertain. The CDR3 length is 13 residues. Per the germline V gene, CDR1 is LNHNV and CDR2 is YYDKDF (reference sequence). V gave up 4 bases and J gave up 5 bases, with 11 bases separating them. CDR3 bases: TGTGCCACCAGCACCGGCTGGCGGACTGAAGCTTTCTTT. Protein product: CATSTGWRTEAFF.

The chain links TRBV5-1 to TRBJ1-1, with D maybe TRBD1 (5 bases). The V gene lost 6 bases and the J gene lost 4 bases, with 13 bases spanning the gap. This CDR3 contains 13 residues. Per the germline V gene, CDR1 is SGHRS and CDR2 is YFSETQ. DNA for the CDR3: TGCGCCAGCATGCTTCGGGGGGGCACTGAAGCTTTCTTT. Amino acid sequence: CASMLRGGTEAFF.

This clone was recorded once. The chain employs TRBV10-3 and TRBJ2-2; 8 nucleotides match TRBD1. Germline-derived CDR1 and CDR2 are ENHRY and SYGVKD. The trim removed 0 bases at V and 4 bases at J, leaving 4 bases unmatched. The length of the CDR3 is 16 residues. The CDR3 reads CAISESPTGVTGELFF. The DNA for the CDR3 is TGTGCCATCAGTGAGTCCCCGACAGGGGTCACCGGGGAGCTGTTTTTT.